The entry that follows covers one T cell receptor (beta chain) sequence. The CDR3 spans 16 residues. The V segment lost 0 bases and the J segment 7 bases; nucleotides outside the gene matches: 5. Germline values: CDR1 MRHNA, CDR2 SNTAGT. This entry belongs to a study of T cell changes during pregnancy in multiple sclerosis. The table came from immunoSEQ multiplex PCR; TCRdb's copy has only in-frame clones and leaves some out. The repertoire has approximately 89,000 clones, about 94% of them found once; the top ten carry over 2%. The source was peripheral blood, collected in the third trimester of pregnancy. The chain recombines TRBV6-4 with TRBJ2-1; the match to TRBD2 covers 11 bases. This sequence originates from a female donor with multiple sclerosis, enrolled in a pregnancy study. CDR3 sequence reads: CASSDSGTSGSNEQFF. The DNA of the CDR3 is TGTGCCAGCAGTGACTCGGGGACTAGCGGATCTAATGAGCAGTTCTTC.